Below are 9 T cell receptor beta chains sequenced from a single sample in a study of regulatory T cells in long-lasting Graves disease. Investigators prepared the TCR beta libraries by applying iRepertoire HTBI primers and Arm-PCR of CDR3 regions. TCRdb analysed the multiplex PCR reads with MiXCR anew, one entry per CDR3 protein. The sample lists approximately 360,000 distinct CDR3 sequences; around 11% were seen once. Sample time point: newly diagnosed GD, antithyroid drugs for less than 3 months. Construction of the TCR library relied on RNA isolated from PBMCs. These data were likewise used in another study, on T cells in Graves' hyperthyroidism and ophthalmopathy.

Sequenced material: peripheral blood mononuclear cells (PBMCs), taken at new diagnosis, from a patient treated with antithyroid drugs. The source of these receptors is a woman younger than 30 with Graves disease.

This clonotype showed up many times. This chain's CDR3 is CASRHSLGAEAFF. Written as DNA, the CDR3 is TGTGCCAGCAGGCATTCTCTGGGGGCTGAAGCTTTCTTT. J is TRBJ1-1 and V is TRBV7-6, with D possibly being TRBD1 (5 bases). V was pared by 6 bases and J by 6 bases, with 14 bases between. This CDR3 has 13 amino acids. The germline V gene encodes CDR1 SGHVS and CDR2 FNYEAQ. The complete variable domain, with remaining parts taken from reference TRBV7-6 and TRBJ1-1, reads GAGVSQSPRYKVTKRGQDVALRCDPISGHVSLYWYRQALGQGPEFLTYFNYEAQQDKSGLPNDRFSAERPEGSISTLTIQRTEQRDSAMYRCASRHSLGAEAFFGQGTRLTVV.

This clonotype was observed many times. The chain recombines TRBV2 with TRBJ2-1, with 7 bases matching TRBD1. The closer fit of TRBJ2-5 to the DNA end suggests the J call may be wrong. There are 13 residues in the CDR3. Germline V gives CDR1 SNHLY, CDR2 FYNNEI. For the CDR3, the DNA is TGTGCCAGATCGAGGGGGCTGGAGGAGACCCAGTACTTC. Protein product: CARSRGLEETQYF.

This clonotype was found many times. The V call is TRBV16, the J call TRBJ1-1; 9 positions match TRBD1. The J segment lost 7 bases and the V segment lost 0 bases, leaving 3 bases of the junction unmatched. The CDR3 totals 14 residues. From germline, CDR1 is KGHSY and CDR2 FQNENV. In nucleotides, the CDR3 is TGTGCCAGCAGCCAATCGACAGGGGGAAATGAAGCTTTCTTT. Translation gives CASSQSTGGNEAFF.

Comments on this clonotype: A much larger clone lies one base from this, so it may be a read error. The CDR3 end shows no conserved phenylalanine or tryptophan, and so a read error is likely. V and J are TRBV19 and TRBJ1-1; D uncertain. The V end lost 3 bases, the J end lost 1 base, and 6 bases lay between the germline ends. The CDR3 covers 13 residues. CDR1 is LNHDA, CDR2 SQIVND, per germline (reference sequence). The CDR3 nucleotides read TGTGCCAGTAGTATTACGGGGAACACTGAAGCTTTCCTT. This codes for CASSITGNTEAFL.

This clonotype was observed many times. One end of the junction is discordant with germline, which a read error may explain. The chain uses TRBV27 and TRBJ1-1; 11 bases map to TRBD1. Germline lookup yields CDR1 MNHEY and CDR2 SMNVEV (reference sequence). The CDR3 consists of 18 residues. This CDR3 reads CASSLFPTGTGGNTEAFF. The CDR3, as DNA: TGTGCCAGCAGCTTATTCCCCACTGGGACAGGGGGGAACACTGAAGCTTTCTTT.

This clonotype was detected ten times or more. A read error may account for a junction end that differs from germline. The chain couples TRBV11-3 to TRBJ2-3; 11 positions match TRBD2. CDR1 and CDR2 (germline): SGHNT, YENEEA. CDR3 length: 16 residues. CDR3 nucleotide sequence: TGCGCCAGCAGCCTCGGGACTAGCGGTCTCACAGATACGCAGTATTTT. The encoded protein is CASSLGTSGLTDTQYF.

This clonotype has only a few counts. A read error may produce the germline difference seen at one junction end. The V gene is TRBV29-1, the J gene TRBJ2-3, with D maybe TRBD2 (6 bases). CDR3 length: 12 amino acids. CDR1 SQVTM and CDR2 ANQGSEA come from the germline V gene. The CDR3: CSVLRGSDTLYF. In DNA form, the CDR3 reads TGCAGCGTACTACGGGGGTCAGATACGCTGTATTTT.

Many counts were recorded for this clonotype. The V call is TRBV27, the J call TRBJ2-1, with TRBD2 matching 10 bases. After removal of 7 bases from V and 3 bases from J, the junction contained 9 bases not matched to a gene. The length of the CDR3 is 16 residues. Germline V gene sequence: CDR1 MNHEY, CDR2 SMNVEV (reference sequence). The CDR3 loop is CASIKAGGLSYNEQFF. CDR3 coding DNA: TGTGCCAGCATTAAAGCGGGGGGGCTGAGCTACAATGAGCAGTTCTTC.

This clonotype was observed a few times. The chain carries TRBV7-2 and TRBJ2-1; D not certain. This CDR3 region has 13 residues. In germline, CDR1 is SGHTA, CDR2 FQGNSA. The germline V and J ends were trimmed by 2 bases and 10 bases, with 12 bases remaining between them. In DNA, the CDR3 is TGTGCCAGCAGCTTACGCCGACAAGGCGAGCAGTTCTTC. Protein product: CASSLRRQGEQFF.